The present entry profiles one T cell receptor (beta chain) with its context. Method: immunoSEQ multiplex PCR; TCRdb's copy keeps in-frame clones and lacks some. The sample contains roughly 320,000 clones, over 80% of which appear only once. CDR3 length equals 13 residues. Deletions cut 4 bases from V and 5 bases from J, with 12 bases between. Germline V gene lookup returns CDR1 SGHNT and CDR2 YYREEE (reference sequence). The data derive from a study of blood T cell repertoires in COVID-19. The sequence was obtained from a woman in her forties or fifties with COVID-19, enrolled during active disease. The rearrangement uses TRBV5-4 and TRBJ2-5, with D uncertain. The sequencing sample was made of peripheral blood. As DNA, the CDR3 is TGTGCCAGCAGCCCCCGAGCTCTTGAGACCCAGTACTTC. It encodes CASSPRALETQYF.